The entry below gives a single T cell receptor (beta chain) sequence along with its context. These data are taken from a study of blood T cell repertoires in COVID-19. About the study: Sites in the United States, Italy and Spain provided acute and convalescent COVID-19 samples. PBMCs, B-cell-depleted T cells, or T cells provided the cDNA or gDNA that made up the material.

The CDR3 sequence is 16 residues long. V shed 3 bases and J shed 2 bases, with 12 bases lying between them. CDR1 is SGHRS and CDR2 is YFSETQ in the germline V gene. Study processing details: From reference gene primer amplification, estimates of nucleated cell counts were derived. Some clones are missing from TCRdb's copy, which holds only in-frame ones; the method was immunoSEQ multiplex PCR. V, J and clone size are taken as reported in that table, and D and trimming were inferred from the DNA itself. The sample includes roughly 230,000 clones, 89% of them seen just once. The sequence derives from a middle-aged woman who had recovered from COVID-19. The genes are TRBV5-1 and TRBJ1-6; D unresolved. The sample consisted of peripheral blood. CDR3 nucleotide sequence: TGCGCCAGCAGCTCCAGCCTCGGGGCCTATAATTCACCCCTCCACTTT. As protein: CASSSSLGAYNSPLHF.